This T cell receptor (beta chain) was identified during a study of Ad26.COV2.S vaccination and SARS-CoV-2 variants. Some clones are missing from TCRdb's copy, which holds only in-frame ones; the method was immunoSEQ multiplex PCR. This table holds approximately 350,000 clones, about nine tenths found once. Overall study results and limits: Using TCR breadth and depth analyses may have led to underestimated total T cell responses. Non-spike TCR breadth was similar in vaccine and placebo recipients.

Comment on this clone: The antigen remains unidentified.

CDR1 LGHDT and CDR2 YNNKEL come from the germline V gene (reference sequence). Trimming cost V 0 bases and J 1 base, with 15 bases left between them. The CDR3 is 17 residues long. Treatment defined: roughly 20 received Ad26.COV2.S at low or high dose, single or two shots; 5 received placebo; per-sample allocation not given. Each sample was drawn 63 days after the first injection (of vaccine or placebo). The J gene is TRBJ1-1, the V gene TRBV3-1 (or the pseudogene TRBV3-2), with a tentative D call TRBD1 (6 bases). Sample: peripheral blood, taken in a trial of Ad26.COV2.S vaccine versus placebo. This receptor was identified in a person between 18 and 65 years old who received the Ad26.COV2.S COVID-19 vaccine or a placebo. CDR3 sequence reads: CASSQDFPPGENTEAFF. The CDR3 DNA follows: TGTGCCAGCAGCCAAGATTTTCCGCCAGGGGAGAACACTGAAGCTTTCTTT.